This T cell receptor beta chain emerged from a study of OX40 agonist ivuxolimab in advanced cancers. The data were produced by immunoSEQ multiplex PCR, yet TCRdb's version contains in-frame clones alone and is incomplete. The sample has 60,000 to 75,000 clones, about 91% seen once. This CDR3 is 16 amino acids long. Trimming cost V 2 bases and J 6 bases; bases outside gene matches: 13. Germline lookup yields CDR1 SGHTA and CDR2 FQGNSA. In this sample, this clone turned up once. This clonotype originated in an adult with an advanced solid tumor such as melanoma, head and neck, liver or kidney cancer. Sequenced material: CD4+ or CD8+ T cells sorted from blood, taken in a trial of the OX40 agonist ivuxolimab. The chain uses TRBV7-2 and TRBJ2-7, with 7 bases fitting TRBD2. CDR3 sequence: CASSLTGGAGSAEQYF. The CDR3 DNA reads as TGTGCCAGCAGCTTAACTGGTGGAGCGGGGAGTGCCGAGCAGTACTTC.